This T cell receptor beta chain was observed in a study of human T cells and chemical hapten exposure. Study in general: Patches that contained 0.01% DPC were applied to the upper back and read at 6 days. TCR yields per sample varied mostly from small pooled library volume differences. Study outcomes and limitations: Expanded TCR sets contained significantly more large CDR3 similarity clusters than controls.

Described time point: patch test 1, 2 weeks after DPC sensitization. Stated treatment: therapeutic diphenylcyclopropenone sensitization with weekly scalp DPC. The ends lost 6 bases at V and 3 bases at J; junction bases unmatched: 7. The CDR3 has 14 amino acids. From germline, CDR1 is MNHEY and CDR2 SVGAGI. The library attached unique molecular identifiers to individual cDNA molecules. TCRdb processed the RACE reads anew with MiXCR; each CDR3 protein has one entry. The sample lists about 74,000 distinct CDR3 sequences; 32% were seen once. Concerning this clonotype itself: Its target is not known.

V gene TRBV6-5 combines with J gene TRBJ1-1; TRBD1 aligns across 7 bases. The clonotype comes from a man aged 35-49 years with alopecia areata. Some clones in this sample may be carry-over from other donors' samples. The input for sequencing was whole blood, taken in connection with sensitization to the hapten diphenylcyclopropenone (DPC). The CDR3 DNA sequence: TGTGCCAGCAGCCACAGGGGACAGCACACTGAAGCTTTCTTT. It specifies CASSHRGQHTEAFF.